Only a few counts were recorded for the clone carrying this T cell receptor (beta chain). Its antigen is currently unknown. TCRdb fed the reads into MiXCR, producing one record per CDR3 protein. The data contain hundreds of thousands of distinct CDR3 sequences, about 28% of them singletons. Germline loops: CDR1 SGHTA, CDR2 FQGNSA. V shed 1 base and J shed 4 bases, with 11 bases lying between them. This CDR3 region has 15 residues. These data come from a study of T cell repertoires in cytomegalovirus infection. Study context: CMV infection together with matching HLA type was indicated by public TCR beta signatures.

Study-wide points: The study found HLA-C-restricted CMV-specific TCR beta clonotypes dominating the ex vivo response. Individuals carrying CMV plus the relevant HLA were identified by cumulative frequency of public TCR beta families.

The chain recombines TRBV7-2 with TRBJ2-1; D is unresolved. The sequence came from a human donor in good health (CMV status not recorded). Some clones in this sample may be carry-over from other donors' samples. The sample consisted of cultured PBMCs, taken from culture after CMV antigen stimulation. The CDR3 DNA reads as TGTGCCAGCAGCTTAGAAATAGTAAGTTACAATGAGCAGTTCTTC. Translation gives CASSLEIVSYNEQFF.